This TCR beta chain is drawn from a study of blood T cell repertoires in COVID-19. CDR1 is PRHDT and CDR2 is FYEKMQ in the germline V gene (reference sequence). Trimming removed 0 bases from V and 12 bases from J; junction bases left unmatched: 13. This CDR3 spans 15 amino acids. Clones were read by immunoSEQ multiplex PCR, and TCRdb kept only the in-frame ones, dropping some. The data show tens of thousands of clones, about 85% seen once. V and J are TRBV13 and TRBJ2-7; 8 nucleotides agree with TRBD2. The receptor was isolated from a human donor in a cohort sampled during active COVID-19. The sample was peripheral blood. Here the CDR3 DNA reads TGTGCCAGCAGCTTAGGCCACGGGGGGGGCGGGGAACGGTACTTC. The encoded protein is CASSLGHGGGGERYF.